This paragraph covers one T cell receptor beta chain sequence. Its antigen is not identified. One base away lies a much larger clone, so this may be a sequencing read error. A second about 7 to 12 cycle PCR used barcoded and J-beta primers. TCRdb redid the calling of the 5' RACE reads with MiXCR, one entry per CDR3 protein. The sample lists roughly 790,000 distinct CDR3 sequences; roughly 45% were seen once. The record originates from a study of blood T cells in healthy people across ages. Overall study findings and caveats: PBMCs went unsorted, and a conclusive naive versus antigen-experienced comparison was therefore prevented.

V shed 0 bases and J shed 0 bases, with 8 bases lying between them. This CDR3 comprises 15 residues. The germline V gene has CDR1 SGHRS and CDR2 YFSETQ. The receptor's source is a woman aged 60 to 75 in good health. The chain joins TRBV5-1 to TRBJ2-3; perhaps TRBD2 as D (6 bases). Sample: blood. The DNA for the CDR3 is TGCGCCAGCAGCTTGGATGCGGGGAGCACAGATACGCAGTATTTT. As protein: CASSLDAGSTDTQYF.